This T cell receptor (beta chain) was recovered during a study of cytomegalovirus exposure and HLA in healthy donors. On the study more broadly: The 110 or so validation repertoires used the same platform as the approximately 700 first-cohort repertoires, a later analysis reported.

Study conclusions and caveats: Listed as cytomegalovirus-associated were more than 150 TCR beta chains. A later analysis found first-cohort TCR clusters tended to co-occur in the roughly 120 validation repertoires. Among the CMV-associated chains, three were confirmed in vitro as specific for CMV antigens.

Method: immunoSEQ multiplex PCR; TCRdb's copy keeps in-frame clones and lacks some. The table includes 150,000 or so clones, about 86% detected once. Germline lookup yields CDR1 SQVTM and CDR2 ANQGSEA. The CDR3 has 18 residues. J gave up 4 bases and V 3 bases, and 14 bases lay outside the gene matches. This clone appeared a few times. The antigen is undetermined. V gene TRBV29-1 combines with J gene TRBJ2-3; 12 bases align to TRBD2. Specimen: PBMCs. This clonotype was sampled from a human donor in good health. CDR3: CSVDNPLAGGPFADTQYF. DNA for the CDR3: TGCAGCGTTGACAACCCCCTAGCGGGAGGGCCTTTCGCAGATACGCAGTATTTT.